This T cell receptor beta chain appears in the sequencing data of a study of cytomegalovirus exposure and HLA in healthy donors. Regarding the study as a whole: A few of the chains that were CMV-associated were confirmed in vitro to be specific for CMV antigens. Indistinguishable V segments, including TRBV6-2 and TRBV6-3, were excluded. The sole available immune exposure information was CMV serostatus.

CDR3 length equals 18 residues. Germline CDR1 reads SGDLS; CDR2 reads YYNGEE. PCR primers comprised 60 Vbeta and 13 Jbeta primers. TCRdb keeps only in-frame clones here, not all; method: immunoSEQ multiplex PCR. The repertoire holds 180,000 or so clones, with about 79% as singletons. In regard to this clone: Its antigen is currently unknown. The junction departs from the called germline gene at one end, perhaps through a read error.

Material for sequencing was PBMCs. The receptor was isolated from a man between 18 and 29 years old in good health and CMV-seronegative. V usage is TRBV9 and J usage is TRBJ2-2; TRBD2 matches 9 bases. CDR3 loop: CASSVDSSGRTNPGELFF. The CDR3 coding sequence is TGTGCCAGCAGCGTAGATAGCAGCGGGAGGACGAACCCCGGGGAGCTGTTTTTT.